These T cell receptor beta chains were read from a single sample in a study of cytomegalovirus exposure and HLA in healthy donors. TCRdb's copy holds only in-frame clones and misses some; the assay was immunoSEQ multiplex PCR. The sample consists of about 160,000 clones, around 75% of them appearing once. Sequenced sample: PBMCs. Receptor source: a woman aged 45-65 years in good health and CMV-seropositive. Both conserved end residues are part of each CDR3. The order of the fields is V gene, J gene, clone size, D gene, CDR3 DNA, CDR3 protein. D genes are given only for firm matches. Expanded clones get a size class; other rows say once, few or many, or leave the size out.

V gene: TRBV19; J gene: TRBJ2-5; clone size: -; D gene: TRBD1; CDR3 DNA: TGTGCCAGTAGTTATCTTAAGGGACAGGCGGAGACCCAGTACTTC; CDR3 protein: CASSYLKGQAETQYF
V gene: TRBV10-2; J gene: TRBJ2-1; clone size: -; D gene: TRBD2; CDR3 DNA: TGCGCCAGCAGTGAGCTTGGGGACTACCTGATCTCCTACAATGAGCAGTTCTTC; CDR3 protein: CASSELGDYLISYNEQFF
V gene: TRBV30; J gene: TRBJ2-7; clone size: once; D gene: -; CDR3 DNA: TGTGCCTGGAGTTTGGGAGATTTCTACGAGCAGTACTTC; CDR3 protein: CAWSLGDFYEQYF
V gene: TRBV6-4; J gene: TRBJ2-1; clone size: -; D gene: TRBD2; CDR3 DNA: TGTGCCAGCAGTGACTCCGGGGGGGCTCACAATGAGCAGTTCTTC; CDR3 protein: CASSDSGGAHNEQFF
V gene: TRBV30; J gene: TRBJ1-2; clone size: few; D gene: -; CDR3 DNA: TGTGCCTGGAGTGTAATCCGGGGGGCCGACGGCTACACCTTC; CDR3 protein: CAWSVIRGADGYTF
V gene: TRBV13; J gene: TRBJ2-6; clone size: few; D gene: TRBD1; CDR3 DNA: TGTGCCAGCAGCTTATTTCGGGACAGGTATCGCTCTGGGGCCAACGTCCTGACTTTC; CDR3 protein: CASSLFRDRYRSGANVLTF
V gene: TRBV5-1; J gene: TRBJ1-1; clone size: -; D gene: -; CDR3 DNA: TGCGCCAGCAGCCCCGGGGGGGTGAACACTGAAGCTTTCTTT; CDR3 protein: CASSPGGVNTEAFF
V gene: TRBV7-9; J gene: TRBJ2-5; clone size: -; D gene: TRBD2; CDR3 DNA: TGTGCCAGCAGCATTTTTCCGGGGACTAACCAAGAGACCCAGTACTTC; CDR3 protein: CASSIFPGTNQETQYF
V gene: TRBV29-1; J gene: TRBJ2-1; clone size: -; D gene: TRBD2; CDR3 DNA: TGCAGCGTTGCACAGCGGGGGGCCTACAATGAGCAGTTCTTC; CDR3 protein: CSVAQRGAYNEQFF
V gene: TRBV2; J gene: TRBJ2-7; clone size: -; D gene: -; CDR3 DNA: TGTGCCATGGGGGGGACAACGAGCTACGAGCAGTACTTC; CDR3 protein: CAMGGTTSYEQYF
V gene: TRBV7-9; J gene: TRBJ1-2; clone size: -; D gene: -; CDR3 DNA: TGTGCCAGCAGCCCCTCTTCAGGGGAAGAGAGCTTC; CDR3 protein: CASSPSSGEESF
V gene: TRBV5-1; J gene: TRBJ2-7; clone size: -; D gene: -; CDR3 DNA: TGCGCCAGCAGCTTGGACAGGGTGGGCATTGAGCAGTACTTC; CDR3 protein: CASSLDRVGIEQYF
V gene: TRBV5-1; J gene: TRBJ2-4; clone size: -; D gene: TRBD2; CDR3 DNA: TGCGCCAGCAGCTTTTCTAGCGGGGGAGCCAAAAACATTCAGTACTTC; CDR3 protein: CASSFSSGGAKNIQYF
V gene: TRBV2; J gene: TRBJ2-3; clone size: -; D gene: -; CDR3 DNA: TGTGCCAGCAGTTCTACCACAGGATACACAGATACGCAGTATTTT; CDR3 protein: CASSSTTGYTDTQYF
V gene: TRBV2; J gene: TRBJ1-1; clone size: once; D gene: -; CDR3 DNA: TGTGCCAGCAACCCTGAATGGCAGGGCACGGGCACTGAAGCTTTCTTT; CDR3 protein: CASNPEWQGTGTEAFF
V gene: TRBV12-5; J gene: TRBJ1-5; clone size: -; D gene: TRBD1; CDR3 DNA: TGTGCTAGTGGTTTGGCGGTGGACAGGGAAAATCAGCCCCAGCATTTT; CDR3 protein: CASGLAVDRENQPQHF
V gene: TRBV4-1; J gene: TRBJ2-6; clone size: -; D gene: TRBD2; CDR3 DNA: TGCGCCAGCAGCCAAGGAACCGGGACTAGCGGCGCTGGGGCCAACGTCCTGACTTTC; CDR3 protein: CASSQGTGTSGAGANVLTF
V gene: TRBV6-5; J gene: TRBJ2-7; clone size: -; D gene: -; CDR3 DNA: TGTGCCAGCAGTTACTCGAAACGCATCCCAGGGTACGAGCAGTACTTC; CDR3 protein: CASSYSKRIPGYEQYF
V gene: TRBV18; J gene: TRBJ1-1; clone size: -; D gene: TRBD1; CDR3 DNA: TGTGCCAGCTCACGGGACAGGGGGGACACTGAAGCTTTCTTT; CDR3 protein: CASSRDRGDTEAFF
V gene: TRBV30; J gene: TRBJ1-4; clone size: -; D gene: -; CDR3 DNA: TGTGCCTGGAGTCTGCGGGGGGCTAATGAAAAACTGTTTTTT; CDR3 protein: CAWSLRGANEKLFF
V gene: TRBV6-5; J gene: TRBJ1-2; clone size: -; D gene: TRBD1; CDR3 DNA: TGTGCCAGCAGTTACTCTCAGGGGGTGAGCGGCTACACCTTC; CDR3 protein: CASSYSQGVSGYTF
V gene: TRBV6-6; J gene: TRBJ2-7; clone size: -; D gene: TRBD1; CDR3 DNA: TGTGCCAGCAGTTACAACAGGGGGCAGGAAGAGCAGTACTTC; CDR3 protein: CASSYNRGQEEQYF
V gene: TRBV2; J gene: TRBJ2-3; clone size: -; D gene: TRBD2; CDR3 DNA: TGTGCCGGGGGACTAGCGGTCCCAGATACGCAGTATTTT; CDR3 protein: CAGGLAVPDTQYF
V gene: TRBV29-1; J gene: TRBJ2-7; clone size: -; D gene: -; CDR3 DNA: TGCAGCGTTGGAGCCTCCTTCTACGAGCAGTACTTC; CDR3 protein: CSVGASFYEQYF
V gene: TRBV19; J gene: TRBJ2-7; clone size: few; D gene: -; CDR3 DNA: TGTGCCAGTAGATCGGACAGAACTTCTCCCTACGAGCAGTACTTC; CDR3 protein: CASRSDRTSPYEQYF
V gene: TRBV21-1; J gene: TRBJ1-6; clone size: -; D gene: -; CDR3 DNA: TGTGCCAGCAGCAATCCTGCGTCGGAGTACTATAATTCACCCCTCCACTTT; CDR3 protein: CASSNPASEYYNSPLHF
V gene: TRBV10-3; J gene: TRBJ2-1; clone size: -; D gene: -; CDR3 DNA: TGTGCCATCAGTGAGTCTATGGGGCGAAGCTCCTACAATGAGCAGTTCTTC; CDR3 protein: CAISESMGRSSYNEQFF
V gene: TRBV30; J gene: TRBJ1-2; clone size: -; D gene: -; CDR3 DNA: TGTGCCTGGAGCGAACAGGGTCTACTCTGGGGCTACACCTTC; CDR3 protein: CAWSEQGLLWGYTF
V gene: TRBV10-3; J gene: TRBJ1-1; clone size: once; D gene: -; CDR3 DNA: TGTGCCATCATGGCGTCAGGCCACACTGAAGCTTTCTTT; CDR3 protein: CAIMASGHTEAFF
V gene: TRBV6-5; J gene: TRBJ1-5; clone size: -; D gene: -; CDR3 DNA: TGTGCCAGCAGTCAGACAGGCAATCAGCCCCAGCATTTT; CDR3 protein: CASSQTGNQPQHF
V gene: TRBV5-6; J gene: TRBJ2-5; clone size: -; D gene: TRBD2; CDR3 DNA: TGTGCCAGCAGCCGCGGTGGGGGGGTAGAGACCCAGTACTTC; CDR3 protein: CASSRGGGVETQYF
V gene: TRBV7-6; J gene: TRBJ1-2; clone size: -; D gene: TRBD1; CDR3 DNA: TGTGCCAGCAGCCCCCCCGGGACAGGCTATGGCTACACCTTC; CDR3 protein: CASSPPGTGYGYTF
V gene: TRBV2; J gene: TRBJ1-2; clone size: few; D gene: -; CDR3 DNA: TGTGCCAGCAGGGGCCCAGGGACTACCTATGGCTACACCTTC; CDR3 protein: CASRGPGTTYGYTF
V gene: TRBV25-1; J gene: TRBJ2-1; clone size: -; D gene: TRBD2; CDR3 DNA: TGTGCCAGCAGTGAAGCGGGGGACTCCTACAATGAGCAGTTCTTC; CDR3 protein: CASSEAGDSYNEQFF
V gene: TRBV2; J gene: TRBJ1-1; clone size: once; D gene: -; CDR3 DNA: TGTGCCAGCAGTGACCCCAAGGAGGGCACTGAAGCTTTCTTT; CDR3 protein: CASSDPKEGTEAFF
V gene: TRBV2; J gene: TRBJ1-1; clone size: -; D gene: -; CDR3 DNA: TGTGCCAGCGAGCGGGAGAACACTGAAGCTTTCTTT; CDR3 protein: CASERENTEAFF
V gene: TRBV2; J gene: TRBJ2-1; clone size: -; D gene: TRBD2; CDR3 DNA: TGTGCCAGCAGCCCTACTAGCGGAGTGAAGCAGTTCTTC; CDR3 protein: CASSPTSGVKQFF
V gene: TRBV5-1; J gene: TRBJ2-5; clone size: -; D gene: TRBD1; CDR3 DNA: TGCGCCAGCAGCTTACTTGACAGGGAACAAGAGACCCAGTACTTC; CDR3 protein: CASSLLDREQETQYF
V gene: TRBV21-1; J gene: TRBJ1-2; clone size: -; D gene: -; CDR3 DNA: TGTGCCAGCAGCAAATCGTTAGGACAGGAGCTCAACTATGGCTACACCTTC; CDR3 protein: CASSKSLGQELNYGYTF
V gene: TRBV2; J gene: TRBJ2-5; clone size: -; D gene: -; CDR3 DNA: TGTGCCAGCAGTGACAGTGTTCAAGAGACCCAGTACTTC; CDR3 protein: CASSDSVQETQYF
V gene: TRBV6-1; J gene: TRBJ2-2; clone size: -; D gene: -; CDR3 DNA: TGTGCCAGCAGGGTGATGAACACCGGGGAGCTGTTCTTT; CDR3 protein: CASRVMNTGELFF
V gene: TRBV5-4; J gene: TRBJ2-3; clone size: -; D gene: TRBD1; CDR3 DNA: TGTGCCAGCAGCACCTATCTAAAGGGACAGGCCACAGATACGCAGTATTTT; CDR3 protein: CASSTYLKGQATDTQYF
V gene: TRBV19; J gene: TRBJ1-2; clone size: -; D gene: -; CDR3 DNA: TGTGCCAGTAGTATAGATTGGGGAGGCGGCTACACCTTC; CDR3 protein: CASSIDWGGGYTF
V gene: TRBV6-1; J gene: TRBJ1-3; clone size: -; D gene: TRBD1; CDR3 DNA: TGTGCCAGCAAGGGGACAGACAGAAACACCATATATTTT; CDR3 protein: CASKGTDRNTIYF
V gene: TRBV7-9; J gene: TRBJ1-1; clone size: -; D gene: -; CDR3 DNA: TGTGCCAGCAGCTTAGCGTCGGGGGTCACTGAAGCTTTCTTT; CDR3 protein: CASSLASGVTEAFF
V gene: TRBV11-2; J gene: TRBJ2-7; clone size: few; D gene: -; CDR3 DNA: TGTGCCAGCAGCCCACTACAGGTTTTAGGTAACGAGCAGTACTTC; CDR3 protein: CASSPLQVLGNEQYF
V gene: TRBV18; J gene: TRBJ2-1; clone size: -; D gene: -; CDR3 DNA: TGTGCCAGCCCCCCGAACAGCAACAATGAGCAGTTCTTC; CDR3 protein: CASPPNSNNEQFF
V gene: TRBV5-1; J gene: TRBJ2-1; clone size: -; D gene: TRBD2; CDR3 DNA: TGCGCCAGCAGCTCGGGGACTAGCGGGGGGGCCGTTCAGTTCTTC; CDR3 protein: CASSSGTSGGAVQFF
V gene: TRBV23-1; J gene: TRBJ1-1; clone size: -; D gene: -; CDR3 DNA: TGCGCCAGCAGTCAATGTTCGGGGACTTGCCGTAGGGCTTTCTTT; CDR3 protein: CASSQCSGTCRRAFF
V gene: TRBV18; J gene: TRBJ1-5; clone size: -; D gene: TRBD1; CDR3 DNA: TGTGCCAGCTCAGGACAGGGCAATCAGCCCCAGCATTTT; CDR3 protein: CASSGQGNQPQHF
V gene: TRBV5-1; J gene: TRBJ1-4; clone size: -; D gene: TRBD1; CDR3 DNA: TGCGCCAGCAGCTCCAACCGACAGGGGGTAAATGAAAAACTGTTTTTT; CDR3 protein: CASSSNRQGVNEKLFF
V gene: TRBV7-3; J gene: TRBJ2-3; clone size: -; D gene: -; CDR3 DNA: TGTGCCAGCAGCTTACACCCACTAGGTTCTCCAGGGGCAGATACGCAGTATTTT; CDR3 protein: CASSLHPLGSPGADTQYF
V gene: TRBV29-1; J gene: TRBJ2-3; clone size: -; D gene: TRBD1; CDR3 DNA: TGCAGCGTTACAACAGGGGCAGATACGCAGTATTTT; CDR3 protein: CSVTTGADTQYF